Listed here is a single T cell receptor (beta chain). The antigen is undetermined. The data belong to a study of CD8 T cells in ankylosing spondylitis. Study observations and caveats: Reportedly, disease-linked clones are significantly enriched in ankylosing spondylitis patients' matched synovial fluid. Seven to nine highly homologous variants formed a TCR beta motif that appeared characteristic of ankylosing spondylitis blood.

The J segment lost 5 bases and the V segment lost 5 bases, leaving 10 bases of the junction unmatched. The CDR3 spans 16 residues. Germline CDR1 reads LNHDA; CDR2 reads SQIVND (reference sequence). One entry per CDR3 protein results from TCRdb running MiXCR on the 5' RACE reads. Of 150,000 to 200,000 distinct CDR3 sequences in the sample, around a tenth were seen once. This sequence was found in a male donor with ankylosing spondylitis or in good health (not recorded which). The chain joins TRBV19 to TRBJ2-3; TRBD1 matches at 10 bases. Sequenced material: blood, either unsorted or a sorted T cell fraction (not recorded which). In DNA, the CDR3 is TGTGCCAGTAGTCGCCTGATGACAGGGGGCAAAGATACGCAGTATTTT. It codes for CASSRLMTGGKDTQYF.